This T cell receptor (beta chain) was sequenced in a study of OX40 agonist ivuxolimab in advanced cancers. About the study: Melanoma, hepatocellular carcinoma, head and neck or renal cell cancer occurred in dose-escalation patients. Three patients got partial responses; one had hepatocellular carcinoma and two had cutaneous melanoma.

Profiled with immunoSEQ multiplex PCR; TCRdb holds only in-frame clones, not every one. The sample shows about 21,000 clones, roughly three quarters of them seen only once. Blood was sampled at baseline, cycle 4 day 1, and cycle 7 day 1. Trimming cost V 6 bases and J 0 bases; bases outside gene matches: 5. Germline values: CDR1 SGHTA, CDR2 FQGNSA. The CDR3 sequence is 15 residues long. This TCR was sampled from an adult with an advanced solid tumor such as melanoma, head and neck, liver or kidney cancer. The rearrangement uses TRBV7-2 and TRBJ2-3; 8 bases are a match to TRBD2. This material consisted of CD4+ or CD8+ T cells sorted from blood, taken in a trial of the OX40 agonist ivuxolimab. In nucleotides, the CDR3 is TGTGCCAGCAGTCTTAGCGGGGTGAGCACAGATACGCAGTATTTT. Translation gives CASSLSGVSTDTQYF.